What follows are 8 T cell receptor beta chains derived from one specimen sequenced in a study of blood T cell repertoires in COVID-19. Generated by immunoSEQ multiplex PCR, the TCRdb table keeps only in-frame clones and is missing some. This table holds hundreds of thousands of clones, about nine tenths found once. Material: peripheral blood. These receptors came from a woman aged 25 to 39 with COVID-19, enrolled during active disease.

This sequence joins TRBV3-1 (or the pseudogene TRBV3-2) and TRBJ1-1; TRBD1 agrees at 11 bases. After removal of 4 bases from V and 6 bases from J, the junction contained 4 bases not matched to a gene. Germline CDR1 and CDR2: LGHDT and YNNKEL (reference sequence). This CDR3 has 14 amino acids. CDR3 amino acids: CASSLRTGGSEAFF. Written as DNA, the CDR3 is TGTGCCAGCAGCCTGAGGACAGGGGGCTCTGAAGCTTTCTTT.

The CDR3 loop is CANIRQGLETQYF. The DNA for the CDR3 is TGTGCCAATATCAGACAGGGTCTGGAGACCCAGTACTTC. The genes are TRBV10-3 and TRBJ2-5; the match to TRBD1 covers 7 bases. V was clipped by 10 bases and J by 5 bases; unmatched bases: 10. The length of the CDR3 is 13 residues. Germline V CDR1 and CDR2: ENHRY, SYGVKD.

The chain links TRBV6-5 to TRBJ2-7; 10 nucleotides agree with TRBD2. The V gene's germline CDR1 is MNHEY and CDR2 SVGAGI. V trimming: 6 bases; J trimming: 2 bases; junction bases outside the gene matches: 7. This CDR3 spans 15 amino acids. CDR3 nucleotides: TGTGCCAGCAGATCGACTAGCGGGTTCGCCTACGAGCAGTACTTC. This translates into CASRSTSGFAYEQYF.

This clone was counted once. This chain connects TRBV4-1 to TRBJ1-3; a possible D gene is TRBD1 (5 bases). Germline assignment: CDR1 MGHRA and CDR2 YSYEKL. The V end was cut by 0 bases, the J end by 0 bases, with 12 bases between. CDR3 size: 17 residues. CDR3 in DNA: TGCGCCAGCAGCCAAGATCTCGAGACAGCCTCTGGAAACACCATATATTTT. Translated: CASSQDLETASGNTIYF.

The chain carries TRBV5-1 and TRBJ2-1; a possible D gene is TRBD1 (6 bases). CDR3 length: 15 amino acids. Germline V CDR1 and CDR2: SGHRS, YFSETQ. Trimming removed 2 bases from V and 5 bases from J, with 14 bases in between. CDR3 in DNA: TGCGCCAGCAGCTTTGCGGACAGAGACGACAATGAGCAGTTCTTC. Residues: CASSFADRDDNEQFF.

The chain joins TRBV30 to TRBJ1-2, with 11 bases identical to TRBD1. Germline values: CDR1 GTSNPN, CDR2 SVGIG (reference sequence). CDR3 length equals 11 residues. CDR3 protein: CAGTGGYGYTF. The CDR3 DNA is TGTGCTGGGACAGGGGGCTATGGCTACACCTTC.

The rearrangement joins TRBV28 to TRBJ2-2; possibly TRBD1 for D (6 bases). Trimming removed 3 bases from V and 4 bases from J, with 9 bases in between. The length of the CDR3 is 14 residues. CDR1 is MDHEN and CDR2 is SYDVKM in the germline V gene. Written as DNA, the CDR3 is TGTGCCAGCAGTTTGTCGACAGGCACCGGGGAGCTGTTTTTT. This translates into CASSLSTGTGELFF.

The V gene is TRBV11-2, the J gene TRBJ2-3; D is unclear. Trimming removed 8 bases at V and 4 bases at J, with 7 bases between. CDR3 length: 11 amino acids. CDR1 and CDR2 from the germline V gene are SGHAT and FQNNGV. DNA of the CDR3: TGTGCCAGCGGGCTGCCAGATACGCAGTATTTT. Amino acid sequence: CASGLPDTQYF. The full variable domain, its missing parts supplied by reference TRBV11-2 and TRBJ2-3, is EAGVAQSPRYKIIEKRQSVAFWCNPISGHATLYWYQQILGQGPKLLIQFQNNGVVDDSQLPKDRFSAERLKGVDSTLKIQPAKLEDSAVYLCASGLPDTQYFGPGTRLTVL.